Below, 28 T cell receptor beta chains from the same sample are listed, as sequenced in a study of early T cells in non-severe SARS-CoV-2 infection. TCRdb re-analysed the 5' RACE reads in MiXCR, keeping a single row per CDR3 protein. The sample lists about 77,000 distinct CDR3 sequences, roughly 16% occurring once. The sample consisted of whole blood. These receptors were obtained from an adult who was a healthcare worker with PCR-confirmed SARS-CoV-2 infection or an uninfected control (not recorded which).

In regard to this clonotype: Relative to the germline gene, one junction end is altered; a read error may explain this. The V and J genes are TRBV7-6 and TRBJ1-1, with D possibly being TRBD1 (5 bases). The CDR3 contains 11 residues. The germline V gene has CDR1 SGHVS and CDR2 FNYEAQ. This CDR3 reads CASSMDTEAFF. The DNA of the CDR3 is TGTGCCAGCAGCATGGACACGGAAGCTTTCTTT.

In its sample, this clonotype was seen a few times. This chain uses TRBV28 with TRBJ2-7; either TRBD1 or TRBD2 may fit D (6 bases each). The V gene's germline CDR1 is MDHEN and CDR2 SYDVKM. Trimming took off 7 bases at V and 2 bases at J, with 18 bases between the two ends. The CDR3 extends over 15 amino acids. CDR3 protein: CASTLGGTSAYEQYF. The CDR3 region has the DNA TGTGCCAGCACCCTAGGGGGGACGAGCGCCTACGAGCAGTACTTC.

This clonotype came up a few times. J is TRBJ2-1 and V is TRBV5-1; D not resolved. Germline V gene data show CDR1 as SGHRS and CDR2 as YFSETQ. CDR3 length: 15 amino acids. Trimming stripped 4 bases from V and 0 bases from J, with 11 bases between. The CDR3, as DNA: TGCGCCAGCAGCCTCAATGTCTTCTCCTACAATGAGCAGTTCTTC. It translates to CASSLNVFSYNEQFF.

This clonotype was seen a handful of times. Germline is not matched at one junction end, which may reflect a read error. This chain uses TRBV7-7 with TRBJ2-1, with D perhaps TRBD2 (6 bases). Germline values: CDR1 SSHAT, CDR2 FNYEAQ (reference sequence). This CDR3 comprises 13 residues. The CDR3, as DNA: TGTGCTAGCAGCTTAGCGGCGGGATATGAGCAGTTCTTC. The encoded protein is CASSLAAGYEQFF.

This chain joins TRBV11-2 and TRBJ2-7; D gene ambiguous. V was cut by 5 bases and J by 1 base, with 15 bases left in between. Germline CDR1 SGHAT, CDR2 FQNNGV. The CDR3 contains 15 residues. The CDR3 DNA sequence: TGTGCCAGCAGCCTCGGTGGCATCGGATCCTACGAGCAGTACTTC. Its protein is CASSLGGIGSYEQYF. The entire variable domain, with the rest obtained from reference TRBV11-2 and TRBJ2-7, is as follows: EAGVAQSPRYKIIEKRQSVAFWCNPISGHATLYWYQQILGQGPKLLIQFQNNGVVDDSQLPKDRFSAERLKGVDSTLKIQPAKLEDSAVYLCASSLGGIGSYEQYFGPGTRLTVT.

The chain combines TRBV5-4 with TRBJ1-1; no definite D call. The V end lost 4 bases, the J end lost 1 base, and 14 bases lay between the germline ends. Looked up from germline, CDR1 is SGHNT and CDR2 is YYREEE (reference sequence). There are 15 residues in the CDR3. CDR3: CASSPGPHWNTEAFF. In DNA, the CDR3 is TGTGCCAGCAGCCCGGGCCCGCACTGGAACACTGAAGCTTTCTTT.

This clonotype was seen more than once but under ten times. J is TRBJ2-7 and V is TRBV11-2; D remains unclear. V gave up 5 bases and J gave up 0 bases, with 5 bases separating them. The CDR3 contains 12 residues. Germline CDR1 reads SGHAT; CDR2 reads FQNNGV. The CDR3 DNA sequence: TGTGCCAGCAGCCCTGCCTCCTACGAGCAGTACTTC. It yields the protein CASSPASYEQYF.

V usage is TRBV6-1 and J usage is TRBJ1-1; D not certain. The germline CDR1 and CDR2 sequences are MNHNS and SASEGT. V was clipped by 9 bases and J by 10 bases, with 9 bases between them. The CDR3 consists of 9 residues. CDR3 region: CASLPGAFF. Written as DNA, the CDR3 is TGTGCCAGTCTCCCCGGAGCTTTCTTT.

This clonotype was observed a few times. V gene TRBV29-1 combines with J gene TRBJ1-2; 8 nucleotides line up with TRBD1. The germline CDR1 and CDR2 sequences are SQVTM and ANQGSEA. The ends lost 2 bases at V and 8 bases at J; junction bases unmatched: 7. The CDR3 contains 13 residues. Here the CDR3 reads CSVESQGAQGYTF. Written as DNA, the CDR3 is TGCAGCGTTGAATCGCAGGGGGCTCAGGGCTACACCTTC.

This clonotype was recorded a few times. The chain carries TRBV5-4 and TRBJ2-1, with 9 positions matching TRBD2. The CDR3 is made up of 16 amino acids. J gave up 8 bases and V 4 bases, and 13 bases lay outside the gene matches. CDR1 and CDR2 from the germline V gene are SGHNT and YYREEE (reference sequence). The CDR3 is CASSRTLSGRQDEQFF. In DNA form, the CDR3 reads TGTGCCAGCAGCCGTACCCTGAGCGGGAGGCAGGATGAGCAGTTCTTC.

This clonotype has only a few counts. CDR3: CASSLGASPETQYF. The CDR3 DNA follows: TGTGCCAGCAGCTTAGGAGCGTCGCCGGAGACCCAGTACTTC. This chain connects TRBV7-2 to TRBJ2-5, with D hard to call. In germline, CDR1 is SGHTA, CDR2 FQGNSA. The CDR3 loop spans 14 amino acids. V shed 1 base and J shed 5 bases, with 11 bases lying between them. Complete variable domain (other parts from reference TRBV7-2 and TRBJ2-5): GAGVSQSPSNKVTEKGKDVELRCDPISGHTALYWYRQSLGQGLEFLIYFQGNSAPDKSGLPSDRFSAERTGGSVSTLTIQRTQQEDSAVYLCASSLGASPETQYFGPGTRLLVL.

The table lists this clonotype with a few counts. This chain's CDR3 is CASSRIAGFQETQYF. The CDR3 DNA reads TGTGCCAGCAGTAGGATAGCGGGGTTCCAAGAGACCCAGTACTTC. This chain links TRBV6-5 with TRBJ2-5; 8 bases match TRBD2. Germline V gene lookup returns CDR1 MNHEY and CDR2 SVGAGI. The CDR3 extends over 15 amino acids. The V and J ends lost 5 bases and 1 base, in that order; junction bases with no gene match: 6.

The chain is built from TRBV3-1 and TRBJ2-3, with 7 bases matching TRBD2. The CDR3 contains 17 residues. Germline values: CDR1 LGHDT, CDR2 YNNKEL (reference sequence). Trimming at V came to 3 bases and at J to 0 bases, leaving 9 bases not matched to a gene. CDR3 region: CASSHRSSGESTDTQYF. The CDR3 DNA reads as TGTGCCAGCAGCCATAGGAGCAGCGGGGAGAGCACAGATACGCAGTATTTT.

This clonotype showed up just a few times. The chain is built from TRBV7-9 and TRBJ2-7; possibly TRBD2 for D (5 bases). Germline assignment: CDR1 SEHNR and CDR2 FQNEAQ (reference sequence). The CDR3 sequence is 12 residues long. The germline V and J ends were trimmed by 5 bases and 5 bases, with 10 bases remaining between them. CDR3 DNA: TGTGCCAGCAGCCTTTCGCGGGACGAGCAGTACTTC. Protein sequence: CASSLSRDEQYF.

This clonotype has more than one count but fewer than ten. The CDR3 sequence: CASSSRRDTEAFF. Here the CDR3 DNA reads TGTGCCAGCAGCAGCAGGCGGGACACTGAAGCTTTCTTT. V and J are TRBV7-6 and TRBJ1-1; D is ambiguous. This CDR3 has 13 amino acids. Germline V gene lookup returns CDR1 SGHVS and CDR2 FNYEAQ. V was trimmed by 5 bases and J by 3 bases, leaving 10 bases between them.

A few counts support this clonotype. This chain connects TRBV5-4 to TRBJ2-5, with D maybe TRBD1 (5 bases). The ends were cut back, 0 bases at V and 3 bases at J, with 9 bases in the middle. Per germline, CDR1 SGHNT and CDR2 YYREEE (reference sequence). The CDR3 length is 14 residues. The CDR3 coding sequence is TGTGCCAGCAGCTTGGGGATAGGGGAAGAGACCCAGTACTTC. Its protein is CASSLGIGEETQYF. Variable domain in full (rest from reference TRBV5-4 and TRBJ2-5): ETGVTQSPTHLIKTRGQQVTLRCSSQSGHNTVSWYQQALGQGPQFIFQYYREEENGRGNFPPRFSGLQFPNYSSELNVNALELDDSALYLCASSLGIGEETQYFGPGTRLLVL.

This chain links TRBV7-3 with TRBJ2-2; 7 bases are shared with TRBD2. The ends lost 5 bases at V and 3 bases at J; junction bases unmatched: 6. The CDR3 has 15 residues. Germline V gene lookup returns CDR1 SGHTA and CDR2 FQGTGA. The CDR3 DNA reads TGTGCCAGCAGCCCCAACGGGAGGTACACCGGGGAGCTGTTTTTT. Translation gives CASSPNGRYTGELFF.

This chain joins TRBV6-5 and TRBJ1-5; D gene unclear. The CDR3 has 15 residues. Germline CDR1 MNHEY, CDR2 SVGAGI. The germline V and J ends were trimmed by 8 bases and 0 bases, with 14 bases remaining between them. This CDR3 reads CASLPTGYSNQPQHF. The CDR3 region has the DNA TGTGCCAGCTTACCGACGGGTTATAGCAATCAGCCCCAGCATTTT.

This clonotype was picked up a small number of times. The J gene is TRBJ1-5, the V gene TRBV6-1; weak D call: TRBD1 (5 bases). CDR1 is MNHNS, CDR2 SASEGT, per germline. The V end lost 3 bases, the J end lost 4 bases, and 10 bases lay between the germline ends. The CDR3 sequence is 14 residues long. CDR3 protein: CASSDQTANQPQHF. In nucleotides, the CDR3 is TGTGCCAGCAGTGACCAGACAGCTAATCAGCCCCAGCATTTT.

The sample holds many counts of this clonotype. The V call is TRBV5-1, the J call TRBJ2-3, with TRBD1 matching 7 bases. The junction had 8 bases not matched to a gene; V was cut back by 8 bases and J by 5 bases. The CDR3 covers 13 residues. CDR1 and CDR2 from the germline V gene are SGHRS and YFSETQ. The CDR3 is CASHEQGVDTQYF. The DNA of the CDR3 is TGCGCCAGTCACGAGCAGGGGGTAGATACGCAGTATTTT.

This clonotype was detected only a few times. The chain has TRBV2 and TRBJ2-1, with D possibly TRBD1 on 6 matching bases. This CDR3 is 15 amino acids long. V lost 6 bases to trimming and J lost 0 bases, with 12 bases between them. Germline loops: CDR1 SNHLY, CDR2 FYNNEI. The CDR3, as DNA: TGTGCCAGCAGCCTAACAGGGAGCTCCTACAATGAGCAGTTCTTC. Translation gives CASSLTGSSYNEQFF.

With regard to this clonotype: A read error may explain this, as a much larger clone is one base away. The V call is TRBV12-3 or TRBV12-4, the J call TRBJ2-1; D uncertain. The V gene lost 3 bases and the J gene lost 6 bases, with 3 bases spanning the gap. The CDR3 sequence is 11 residues long. The CDR3 spells CASSFSNEQFF. As DNA, the CDR3 is TGTGCCAGCAGTTTCAGCAATGAGCAGTTCTTC.

The V gene is TRBV28, the J gene TRBJ1-5, with D uncertain. CDR3 length: 12 amino acids. The ends were cut back, 2 bases at V and 4 bases at J, with 3 bases in the middle. CDR1 is MDHEN and CDR2 is SYDVKM in the germline V gene. For the CDR3, the DNA is TGTGCCAGCAGTTTACAGAATCAGCCCCAGCATTTT. Its protein is CASSLQNQPQHF.

The genes are TRBV18 and TRBJ1-2; D is ambiguous. The germline CDR1 and CDR2 sequences are KGHSH and LQKENI. The length of the CDR3 is 14 residues. V lost 8 bases, J lost 3 bases, and 16 bases lay in between. CDR3 in amino acids: CASTSPGVDYGYTF. CDR3 coding DNA: TGTGCCAGCACATCCCCCGGGGTCGACTATGGCTACACCTTC. Supplemented by reference TRBV18 and TRBJ1-2, the full variable domain reads NAGVMQNPRHLVRRRGQEARLRCSPMKGHSHVYWYRQLPEEGLKFMVYLQKENIIDESGMPKERFSAEFPKEGPSILRIQQVVRGDSAAYFCASTSPGVDYGYTFGSGTRLTVV.

The chain is built from TRBV2 and TRBJ1-5; unclear D gene. CDR3 size: 12 residues. Germline V CDR1 and CDR2: SNHLY, FYNNEI. Trimming cost V 5 bases and J 6 bases, with 8 bases left between them. The CDR3 protein is CASSPDAQPQHF. Here the CDR3 DNA reads TGTGCCAGCAGTCCGGACGCTCAGCCCCAGCATTTT.

CDR3 loop: CASSLTVTYEQYF. The CDR3 DNA reads TGTGCCAGCTCCTTGACTGTTACCTACGAGCAGTACTTC. The rearrangement links TRBV18 to TRBJ2-7; no firm D call. The CDR3 loop spans 13 amino acids. V lost 6 bases to trimming and J lost 2 bases, with 11 bases between them. Germline values: CDR1 KGHSH, CDR2 LQKENI.

V gene TRBV29-1 combines with J gene TRBJ1-2, with D possibly being TRBD1 (5 bases). Trimming cost V 6 bases and J 4 bases, with 21 bases left between them. The CDR3 is 15 residues long. The germline gives CDR1 SQVTM, CDR2 ANQGSEA. The CDR3 loop is CSVHGGRGTGYGYTF. CDR3 nucleotides: TGCAGCGTCCACGGAGGGAGAGGGACCGGCTATGGCTACACCTTC.

The chain is built from TRBV12-3 or TRBV12-4 and TRBJ2-5; possibly TRBD1 for D (5 bases). There are 14 residues in the CDR3. The ends were cut back, 2 bases at V and 1 base at J, with 8 bases in the middle. As DNA, the CDR3 is TGTGCCAGCAGTTTACAGGGTCGCCAAGAGACCCAGTACTTC. This sequence encodes CASSLQGRQETQYF.